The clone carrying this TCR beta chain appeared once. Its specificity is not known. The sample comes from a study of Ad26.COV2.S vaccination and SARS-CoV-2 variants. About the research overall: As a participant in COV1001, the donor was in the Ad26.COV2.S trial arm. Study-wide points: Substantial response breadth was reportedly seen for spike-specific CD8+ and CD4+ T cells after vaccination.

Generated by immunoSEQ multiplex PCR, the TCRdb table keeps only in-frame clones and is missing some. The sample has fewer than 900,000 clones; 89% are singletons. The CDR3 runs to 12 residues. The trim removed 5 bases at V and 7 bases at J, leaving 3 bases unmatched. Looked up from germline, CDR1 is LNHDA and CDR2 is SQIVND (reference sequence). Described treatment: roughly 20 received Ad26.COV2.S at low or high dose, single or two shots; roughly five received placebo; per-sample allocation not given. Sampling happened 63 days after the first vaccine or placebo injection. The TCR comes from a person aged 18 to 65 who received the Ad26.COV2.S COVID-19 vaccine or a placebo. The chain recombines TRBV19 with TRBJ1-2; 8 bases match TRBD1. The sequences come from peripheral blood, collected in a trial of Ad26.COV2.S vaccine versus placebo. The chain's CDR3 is CASSPTGVGYTF. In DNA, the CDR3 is TGTGCCAGTAGTCCGACAGGGGTTGGCTACACCTTC.